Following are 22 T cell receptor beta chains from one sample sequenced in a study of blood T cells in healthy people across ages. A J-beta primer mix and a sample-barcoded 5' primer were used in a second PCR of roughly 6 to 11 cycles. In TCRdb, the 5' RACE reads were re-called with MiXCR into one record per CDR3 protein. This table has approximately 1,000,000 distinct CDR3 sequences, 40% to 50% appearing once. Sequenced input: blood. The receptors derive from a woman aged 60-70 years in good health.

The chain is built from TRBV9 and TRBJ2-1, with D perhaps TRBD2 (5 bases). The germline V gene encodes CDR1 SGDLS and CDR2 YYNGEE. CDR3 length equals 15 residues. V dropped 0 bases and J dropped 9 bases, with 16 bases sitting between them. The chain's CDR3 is CASSVGRGALREQFF. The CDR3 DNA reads TGTGCCAGCAGCGTAGGTCGGGGAGCTTTACGTGAGCAGTTCTTC.

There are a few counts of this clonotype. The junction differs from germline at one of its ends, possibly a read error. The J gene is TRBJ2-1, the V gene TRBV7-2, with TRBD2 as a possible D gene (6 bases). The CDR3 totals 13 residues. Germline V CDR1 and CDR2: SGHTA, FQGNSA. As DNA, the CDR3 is TGTGCCAGCAGCTTGGGACTCTACTATGAGCAGTTCTTC. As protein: CASSLGLYYEQFF.

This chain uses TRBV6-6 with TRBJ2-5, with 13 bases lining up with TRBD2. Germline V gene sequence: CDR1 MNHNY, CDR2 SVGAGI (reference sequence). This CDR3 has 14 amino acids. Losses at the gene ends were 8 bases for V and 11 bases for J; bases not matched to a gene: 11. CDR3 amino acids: CASQTSGRYNEQYF. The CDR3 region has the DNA TGTGCCAGCCAGACTAGCGGGAGGTACAATGAGCAGTACTTC.

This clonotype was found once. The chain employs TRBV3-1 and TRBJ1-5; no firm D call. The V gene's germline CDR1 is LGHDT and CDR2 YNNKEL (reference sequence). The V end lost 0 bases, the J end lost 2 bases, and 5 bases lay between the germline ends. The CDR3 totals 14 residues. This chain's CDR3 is CASSQDGRNQPQHF. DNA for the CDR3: TGTGCCAGCAGCCAAGATGGGCGCAATCAGCCCCAGCATTTT.

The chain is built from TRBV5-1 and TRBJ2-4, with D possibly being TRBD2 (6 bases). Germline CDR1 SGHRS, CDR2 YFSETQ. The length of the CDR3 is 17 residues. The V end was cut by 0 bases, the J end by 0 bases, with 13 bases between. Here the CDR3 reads CASSLGLRDLAKNIQYF. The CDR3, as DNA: TGCGCCAGCAGCTTGGGTTTGCGGGACCTAGCCAAAAACATTCAGTACTTC.

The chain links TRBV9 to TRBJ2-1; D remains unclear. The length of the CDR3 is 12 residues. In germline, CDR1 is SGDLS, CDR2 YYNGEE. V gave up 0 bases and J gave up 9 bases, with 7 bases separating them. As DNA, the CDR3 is TGTGCCAGCAGCGTAGGGGGTTCTGAGCAGTTCTTC. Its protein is CASSVGGSEQFF.

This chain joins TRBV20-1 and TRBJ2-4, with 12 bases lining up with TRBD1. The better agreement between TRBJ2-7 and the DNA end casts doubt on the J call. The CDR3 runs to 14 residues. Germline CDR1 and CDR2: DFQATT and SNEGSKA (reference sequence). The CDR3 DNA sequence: TGCAGTGCTAGTCCCGGGACAGGGGGCAACGAGCAGTACTTC. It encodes CSASPGTGGNEQYF.

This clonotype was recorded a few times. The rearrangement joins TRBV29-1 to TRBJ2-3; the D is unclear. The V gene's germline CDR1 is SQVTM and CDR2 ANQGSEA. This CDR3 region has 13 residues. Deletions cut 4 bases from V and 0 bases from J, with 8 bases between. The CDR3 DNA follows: TGCAGCGTTGCTTGGTTAAGCACAGATACGCAGTATTTT. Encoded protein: CSVAWLSTDTQYF.

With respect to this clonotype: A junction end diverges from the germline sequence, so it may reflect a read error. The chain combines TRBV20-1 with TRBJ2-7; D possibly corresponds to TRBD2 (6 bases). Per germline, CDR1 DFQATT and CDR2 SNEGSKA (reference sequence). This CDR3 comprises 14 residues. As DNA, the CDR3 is TGCAGTGCTAATGGGGACTTTACTGTCTACGAGCAGCACTTC. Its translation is CSANGDFTVYEQHF.

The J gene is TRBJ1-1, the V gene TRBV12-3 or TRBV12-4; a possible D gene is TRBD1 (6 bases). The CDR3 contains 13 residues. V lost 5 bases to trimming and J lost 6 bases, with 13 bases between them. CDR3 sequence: CASSPPGAAEAFF. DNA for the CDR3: TGTGCCAGCAGTCCTCCGGGGGCGGCTGAAGCTTTCTTT.

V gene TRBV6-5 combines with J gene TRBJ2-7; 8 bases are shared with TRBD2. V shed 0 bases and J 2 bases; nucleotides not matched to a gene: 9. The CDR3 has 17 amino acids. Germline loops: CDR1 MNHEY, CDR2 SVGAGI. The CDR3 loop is CASSYSAQAGVAYEQYF. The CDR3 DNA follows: TGTGCCAGCAGTTACTCCGCCCAAGCGGGAGTAGCCTACGAGCAGTACTTC.

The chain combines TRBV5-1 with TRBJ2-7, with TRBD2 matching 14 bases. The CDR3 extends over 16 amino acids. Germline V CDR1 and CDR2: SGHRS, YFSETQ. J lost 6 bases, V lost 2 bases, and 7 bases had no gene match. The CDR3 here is CASSFLTSGRVGEQYF. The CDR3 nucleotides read TGCGCCAGCAGCTTTCTGACTAGCGGGAGGGTTGGCGAGCAGTACTTC. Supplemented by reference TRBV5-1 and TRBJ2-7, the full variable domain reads KAGVTQTPRYLIKTRGQQVTLSCSPISGHRSVSWYQQTPGQGLQFLFEYFSETQRNKGNFPGRFSGRQFSNSRSEMNVSTLELGDSALYLCASSFLTSGRVGEQYFGPGTRLTVT.

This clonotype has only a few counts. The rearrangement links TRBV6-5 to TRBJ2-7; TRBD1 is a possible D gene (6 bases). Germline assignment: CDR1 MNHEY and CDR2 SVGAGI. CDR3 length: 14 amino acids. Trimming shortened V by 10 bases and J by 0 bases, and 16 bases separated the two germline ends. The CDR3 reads CANSTAGVSYEQYF. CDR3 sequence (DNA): TGTGCCAACTCGACGGCAGGGGTCTCCTACGAGCAGTACTTC.

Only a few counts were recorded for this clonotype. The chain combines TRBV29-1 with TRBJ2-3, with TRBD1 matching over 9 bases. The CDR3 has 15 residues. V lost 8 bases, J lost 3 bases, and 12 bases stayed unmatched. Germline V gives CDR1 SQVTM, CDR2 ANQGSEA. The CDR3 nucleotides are TGCAGCTCTGCCAAGGGGACAGGGCCGACAGATACGCAGTATTTT. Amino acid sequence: CSSAKGTGPTDTQYF.

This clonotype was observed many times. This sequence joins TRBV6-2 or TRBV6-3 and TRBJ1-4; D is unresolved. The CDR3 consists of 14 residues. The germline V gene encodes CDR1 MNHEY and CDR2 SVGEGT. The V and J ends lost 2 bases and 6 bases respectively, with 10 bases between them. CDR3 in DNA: TGTGCCAGCAGTTACCCCAGGCGTCATGAAAAACTGTTTTTT. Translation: CASSYPRRHEKLFF.

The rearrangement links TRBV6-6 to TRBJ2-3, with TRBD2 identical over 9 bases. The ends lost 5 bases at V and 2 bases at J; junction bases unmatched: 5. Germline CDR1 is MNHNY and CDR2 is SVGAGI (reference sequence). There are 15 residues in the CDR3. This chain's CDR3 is CASSTTSGYTDTQYF. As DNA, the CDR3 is TGTGCCAGCAGTACGACTAGCGGTTACACAGATACGCAGTATTTT.

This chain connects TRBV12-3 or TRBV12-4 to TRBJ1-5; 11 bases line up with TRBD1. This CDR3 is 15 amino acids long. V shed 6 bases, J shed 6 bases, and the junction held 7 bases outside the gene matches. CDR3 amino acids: CASSPDRGRIQPQHF. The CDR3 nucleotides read TGTGCCAGCAGCCCGGACAGGGGGCGAATTCAGCCCCAGCATTTT.

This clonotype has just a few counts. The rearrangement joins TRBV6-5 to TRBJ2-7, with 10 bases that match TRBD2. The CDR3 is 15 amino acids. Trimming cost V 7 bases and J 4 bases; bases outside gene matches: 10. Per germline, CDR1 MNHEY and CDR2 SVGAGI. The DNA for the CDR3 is TGTGCCAGCAACTCCCAGCGGGAGGGCGTATACGAGCAGTACTTC. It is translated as CASNSQREGVYEQYF.

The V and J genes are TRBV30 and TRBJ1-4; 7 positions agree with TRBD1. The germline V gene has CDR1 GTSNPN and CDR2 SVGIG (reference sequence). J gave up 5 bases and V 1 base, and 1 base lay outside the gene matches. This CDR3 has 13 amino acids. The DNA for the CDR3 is TGTGCCTGGAGTGAGGGGGCAAATGAAAAACTGTTTTTT. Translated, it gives CAWSEGANEKLFF.

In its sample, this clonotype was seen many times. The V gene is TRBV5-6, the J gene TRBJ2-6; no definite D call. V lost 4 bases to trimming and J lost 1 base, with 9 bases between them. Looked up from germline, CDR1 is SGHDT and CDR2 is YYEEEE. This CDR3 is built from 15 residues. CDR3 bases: TGTGCCAGCAGCCTGGAGATATCTGGGGCCAACGTCCTGACTTTC. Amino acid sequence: CASSLEISGANVLTF.

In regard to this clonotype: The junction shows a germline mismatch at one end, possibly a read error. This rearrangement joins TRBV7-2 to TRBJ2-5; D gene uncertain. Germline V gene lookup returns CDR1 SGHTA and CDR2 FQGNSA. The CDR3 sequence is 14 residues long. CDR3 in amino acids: CAGSPQSPQETQYF. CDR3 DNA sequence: TGTGCCGGCAGCCCTCAGAGTCCTCAAGAGACCCAGTACTTC.

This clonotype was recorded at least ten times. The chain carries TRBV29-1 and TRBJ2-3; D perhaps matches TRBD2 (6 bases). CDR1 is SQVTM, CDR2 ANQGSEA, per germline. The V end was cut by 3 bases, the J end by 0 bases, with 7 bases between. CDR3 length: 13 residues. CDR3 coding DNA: TGCAGCGTTGAGCGGGATAGCACAGATACGCAGTATTTT. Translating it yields CSVERDSTDTQYF.